This T cell receptor (beta chain) was sequenced for a study of T cell responses to AZD1222 COVID-19 vaccine. Study results and caveats: Repertoire samples came only from after the peak T cell response. Clonal diversity may have been underestimated, and the donors were mostly white British, with more females than males. The CD4 TCRs associated with vaccination extended across spike and predominated at 160-218 and 743-854.

Comments on this clone: The antigen remains undetermined.

The V and J ends lost 3 bases and 2 bases respectively, with 10 bases between them. Germline V gene lookup returns CDR1 KGHSH and CDR2 LQKENI. The CDR3 has 14 residues. Clones were read by immunoSEQ multiplex PCR, and TCRdb kept only the in-frame ones, dropping some. The repertoire holds roughly 120,000 clones, with 80% to 90% as singletons. Sample: peripheral blood, taken on day 0 of AZD1222 vaccination. The sequence was collected from an adult in good health. The chain is built from TRBV18 and TRBJ1-2; tentatively, D is TRBD1 (6 bases). This chain's CDR3 is CASSPGQTNYGYTF. The CDR3 DNA follows: TGTGCCAGCTCACCTGGACAGACAAACTATGGCTACACCTTC.